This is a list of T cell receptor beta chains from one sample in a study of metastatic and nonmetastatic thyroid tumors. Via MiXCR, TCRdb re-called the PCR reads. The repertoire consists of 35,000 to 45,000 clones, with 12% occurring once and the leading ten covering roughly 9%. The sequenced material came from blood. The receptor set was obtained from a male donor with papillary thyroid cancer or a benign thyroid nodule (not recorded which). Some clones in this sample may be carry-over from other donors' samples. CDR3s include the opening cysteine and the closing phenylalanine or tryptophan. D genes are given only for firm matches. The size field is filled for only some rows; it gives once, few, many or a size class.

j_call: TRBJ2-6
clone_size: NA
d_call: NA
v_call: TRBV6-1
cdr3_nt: TGTGCCAGCAGTCCTCGTCCCCACTCCTCTGGTGCCAACGTCCTGACTTTC
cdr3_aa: CASSPRPHSSGANVLTF

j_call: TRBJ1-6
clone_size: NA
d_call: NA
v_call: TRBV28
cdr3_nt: TGTGCCAGCAGTTCTCCGAAAGGGGTCCATTCACCCCTCCGCTTT
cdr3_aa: CASSSPKGVHSPLRF

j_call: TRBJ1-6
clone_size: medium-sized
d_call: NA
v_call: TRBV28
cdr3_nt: TGTGCCAGCAGTGCGACCGATTCACCCCTCCACTTT
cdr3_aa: CASSATDSPLHF

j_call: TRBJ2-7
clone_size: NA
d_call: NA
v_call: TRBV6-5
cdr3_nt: TGTGCCAGCAGTTCCACAGGTCGTGGGTCCTACGAGCAGTACTTC
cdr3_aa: CASSSTGRGSYEQYF

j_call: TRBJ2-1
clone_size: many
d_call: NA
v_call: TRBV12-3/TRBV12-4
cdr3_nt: TGTGCCAGCAGTTGGGGGGTAGGTGAGCAGTTCTTC
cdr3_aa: CASSWGVGEQFF

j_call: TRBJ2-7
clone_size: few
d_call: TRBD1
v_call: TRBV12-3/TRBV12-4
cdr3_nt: TGTGCCATCATCCCTCCGGACAGGGCCTCCTTACACGAGCAGTACTTC
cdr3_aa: CAIIPPDRASLHEQYF

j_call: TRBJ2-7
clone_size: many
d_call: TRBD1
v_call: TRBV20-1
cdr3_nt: TGCAGTGCTAGAGCCCCGGGACAGGTTTCCTACGAGCAGTACTTC
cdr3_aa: CSARAPGQVSYEQYF

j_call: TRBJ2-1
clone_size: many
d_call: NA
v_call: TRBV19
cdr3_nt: TGTGCCAGTAAGGGAGCAGGAAACCTGGGCAATGAGCAGTTCTTC
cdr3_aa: CASKGAGNLGNEQFF

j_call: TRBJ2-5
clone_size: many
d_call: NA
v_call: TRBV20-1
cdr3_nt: TGCAGTGCTAGTTGGTCCCTAGCGTCTCAAGAGACCCAGTACTTC
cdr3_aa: CSASWSLASQETQYF

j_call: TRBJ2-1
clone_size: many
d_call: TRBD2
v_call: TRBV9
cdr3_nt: TGTGCCAGCAGCCCACCTCCGGGGCGGGAGGACTACAATGAGCAGTTCTTC
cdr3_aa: CASSPPPGREDYNEQFF

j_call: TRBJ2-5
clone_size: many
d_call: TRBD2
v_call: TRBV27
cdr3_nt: TGTGCCAGCAGTTTTCTCGGGACTAGCGGGAGGCGGGGGACCCAGTACTTC
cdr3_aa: CASSFLGTSGRRGTQYF

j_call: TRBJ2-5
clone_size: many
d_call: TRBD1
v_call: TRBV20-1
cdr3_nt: TGCAGTGCTAGTACGGGACAGGACATCCAAGAGACCCAGTACTTC
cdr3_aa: CSASTGQDIQETQYF

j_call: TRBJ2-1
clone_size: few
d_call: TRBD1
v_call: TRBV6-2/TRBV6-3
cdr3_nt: TGTGCCAGCAGTACGCAACAGGGGGCCTCCTACAATGAGCAGTTCTTC
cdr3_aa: CASSTQQGASYNEQFF